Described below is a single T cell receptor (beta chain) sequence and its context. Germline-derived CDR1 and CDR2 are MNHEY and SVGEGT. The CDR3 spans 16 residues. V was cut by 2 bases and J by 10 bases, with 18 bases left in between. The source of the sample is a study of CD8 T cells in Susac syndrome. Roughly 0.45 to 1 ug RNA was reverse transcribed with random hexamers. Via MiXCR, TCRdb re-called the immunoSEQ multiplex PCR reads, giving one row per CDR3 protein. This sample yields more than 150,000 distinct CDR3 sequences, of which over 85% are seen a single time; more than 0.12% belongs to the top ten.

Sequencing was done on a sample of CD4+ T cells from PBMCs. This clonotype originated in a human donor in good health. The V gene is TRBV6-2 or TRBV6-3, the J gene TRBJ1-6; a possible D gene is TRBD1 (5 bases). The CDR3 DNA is TGTGCCAGCAGTTACGGCATGGGACGGTTCTGGTCACCCCTCCACTTT. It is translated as CASSYGMGRFWSPLHF.